This T cell receptor (beta chain) appears in the sequencing data of a study of blood T cells in healthy people across ages. The V gene lost 4 bases and the J gene lost 1 base, with 8 bases spanning the gap. CDR3 length: 13 residues. Germline CDR1 is SGDLS and CDR2 is YYNGEE. This clonotype was seen a few times. It was with a sample-barcoded 5' primer and a J-beta primer mix that a second PCR of roughly 7 to 12 cycles was run. TCRdb redid the calling of the 5' RACE reads with MiXCR, one entry per CDR3 protein. The table records 450,000 to 650,000 distinct CDR3 sequences, nearly 25% of them present only once. The data also belong to a second study, concerning T cells of mothers and their children.

This chain links TRBV9 with TRBJ1-1; D gene unclear. This sequence was found in a boy aged 5-17 years in good health. Sequencing used blood. The CDR3 sequence is CASSPLKNTEAFF. The DNA for the CDR3 is TGTGCCAGCAGCCCACTGAAGAACACTGAAGCTTTCTTT.